This T cell receptor beta chain was profiled in a study of T cells in Graves' hyperthyroidism and ophthalmopathy. The germline V gene has CDR1 SGHVS and CDR2 FQNEAQ. The CDR3 length is 13 residues. Trimming cost V 0 bases and J 3 bases, with 5 bases left between them. RNA transcripts gave rise to amplified TCR beta CDR3 regions. HTBI primers were the set used in a first-round RT-PCR of the TCR CDR3. MiXCR, run by TCRdb on the multiplex PCR reads, gives a single entry per CDR3 protein. The sample lists roughly 280,000 distinct CDR3 sequences, approximately 17% occurring once. Exclusion of a patient resulted from uncontrolled infection, other autoimmune disease, pregnancy or lactation. The table lists this clonotype with many counts.

The rearrangement links TRBV7-8 to TRBJ1-1; D gene unclear. The receptor's source is a woman aged 55-69 years with Graves' ophthalmopathy. The sample consisted of blood. This CDR3 reads CASSLAGDTEAFF. The CDR3 DNA reads as TGTGCCAGCAGCTTAGCAGGCGACACTGAAGCTTTCTTT.